This TCR beta chain was recovered during a study of blood T cell repertoires in COVID-19 (dated by TCRdb to about 2020). A note on the overall study: The collaborator samples originated in the United States, Italy and Spain and spanned the acute and convalescent phases of COVID-19. The repertoires were made available in a free public database intended to serve as a resource for research on the immune response to SARS-CoV-2. The material from the prospective study consisted of cDNA or gDNA derived from T cells, B-cell-depleted T cells, or PBMCs. Where HLA class I and class II types were available, the types were taken from metadata supplied by the sample provider, not from assay-based typing. Subjects who had been exposed to COVID-19, were actively infected with it, or had recovered from it provided the deeply sampled blood TCRbeta repertoires that made up the dataset. Samples were obtained from the ongoing ImmuneRACE study (first 160 participants) and from 950 to 1,500 subjects provided by 6 global collaborators. Nearly every sample came with metadata listing a de-identified subject ID, COVID-19 status, age in years and sex. Study-level results and caveats: The amount of clinical and demographic metadata varied by source and participant and was provided uncurated.

The CDR3 goes from the cysteine to the phenylalanine over 12 residues. The retained sequence is limited to the CDR3, 36 bases, with the frame set at the first base. V is clipped by 7 bases and J by 8 bases, and the sequence between their germline boundaries is 14 bases long. According to the germline V gene, CDR1 reads SGHTA and CDR2 reads FQGNSA. Samples from volunteer blood donors who had recovered from COVID-19 were contributed by a second Seattle source. Each collaborating institution followed its own protocols to collect whole blood in K2EDTA tubes. Collaborator samples were shipped for TCRbeta analysis as frozen whole blood, isolated PBMCs, or DNA extracted from either sample type. TCRbeta CDR3 regions were amplified from genomic DNA using the immunoSEQ Assay, a bias-controlled multiplex PCR. The study's own analysis went as follows. The number of nucleated cells in each sample was estimated from the amplification of reference gene primers within the assay. To quantify the absolute abundance of each unique TCRbeta CDR3 rearrangement, sequence reads were collapsed and filtered. For each sample, productive Simpson clonality was calculated by taking the square root of Simpson's diversity index across productive rearrangements. This is the immuneACCESS table as TCRdb keeps it, with only in-frame sequences that have V and J called. A part of the clones is gone; compared with another copy, unresolved V genes explain less than half, and the rest is unexplained. V and J calls and clone size are given by that table; D and trimming were obtained from the DNA. The sample has a few hundred thousand clones on record, roughly 88% of them singletons. 1.2% to 1.5% of the sample rests with the top ten.

Comment on this clone: Its antigen target is currently unknown. One base away there is no much larger clone; base qualities are not given.

Recombination joined TRBV7-2 with TRBJ1-2; 5 matching bases give a weak D call of TRBD1. Input material: peripheral blood. This receptor was taken from a woman aged 40 to 50 who had recovered from COVID-19. In nucleotides, the sequence is TGTGCCAGCAACCGAGGGGAGGAAGGCTACACCTTC. Translated, this gives CASNRGEEGYTF.